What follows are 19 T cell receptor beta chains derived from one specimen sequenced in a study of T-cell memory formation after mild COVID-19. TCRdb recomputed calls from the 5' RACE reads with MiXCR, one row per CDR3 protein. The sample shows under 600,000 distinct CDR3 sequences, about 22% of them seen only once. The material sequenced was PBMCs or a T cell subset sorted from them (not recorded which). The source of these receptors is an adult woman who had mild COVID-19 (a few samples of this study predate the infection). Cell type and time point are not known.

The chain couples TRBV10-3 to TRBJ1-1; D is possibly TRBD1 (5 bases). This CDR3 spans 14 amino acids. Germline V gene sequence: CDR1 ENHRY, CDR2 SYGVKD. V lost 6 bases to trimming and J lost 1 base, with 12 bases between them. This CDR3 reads CAISEGRKNTEAFF. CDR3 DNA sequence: TGTGCCATCAGCGAGGGGCGGAAGAACACTGAAGCTTTCTTT.

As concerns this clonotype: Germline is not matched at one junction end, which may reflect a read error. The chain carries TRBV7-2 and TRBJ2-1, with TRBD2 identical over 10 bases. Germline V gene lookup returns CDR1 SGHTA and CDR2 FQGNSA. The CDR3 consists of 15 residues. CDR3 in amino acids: CASSVAGGRLDEQFF. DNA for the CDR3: TGTGCCAGCAGCGTAGCGGGGGGTAGATTGGATGAGCAGTTCTTC.

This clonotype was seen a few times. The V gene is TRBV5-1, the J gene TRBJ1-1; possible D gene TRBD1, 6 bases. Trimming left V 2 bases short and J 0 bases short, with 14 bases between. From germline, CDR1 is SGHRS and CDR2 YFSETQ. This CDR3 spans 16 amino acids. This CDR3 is CASSFLTGWLNTEAFF. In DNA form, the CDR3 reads TGCGCCAGCAGCTTCCTGACAGGATGGTTGAACACTGAAGCTTTCTTT.

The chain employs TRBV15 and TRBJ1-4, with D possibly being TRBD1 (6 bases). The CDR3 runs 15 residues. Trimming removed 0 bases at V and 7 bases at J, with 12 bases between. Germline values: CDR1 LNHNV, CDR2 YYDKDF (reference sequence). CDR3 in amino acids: CATSRDPGATEKLFF. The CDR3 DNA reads TGTGCCACCAGCAGAGATCCAGGGGCAACTGAAAAACTGTTTTTT.

CDR3 residues: CASSQPGQNTGELFF. Here the CDR3 DNA reads TGTGCCAGCAGCCAACCGGGACAGAACACCGGGGAGCTGTTTTTT. The V call is TRBV4-2, the J call TRBJ2-2, with D possibly TRBD1 on 6 matching bases. Trimming cost V 2 bases and J 1 base, with 8 bases left between them. The CDR3 consists of 15 residues. CDR1 LGHNA and CDR2 YNFKEQ come from the germline V gene.

The CDR3 spells CASTTPARGDTGELFF. The CDR3, as DNA: TGTGCCAGCACAACCCCCGCCAGGGGCGACACCGGGGAGCTGTTTTTT. The chain combines TRBV6-5 with TRBJ2-2; TRBD1 might be the D (6 bases). The CDR3 contains 16 residues. CDR1 and CDR2 (germline): MNHEY, SVGAGI. V was trimmed by 7 bases and J by 3 bases, leaving 18 bases between them.

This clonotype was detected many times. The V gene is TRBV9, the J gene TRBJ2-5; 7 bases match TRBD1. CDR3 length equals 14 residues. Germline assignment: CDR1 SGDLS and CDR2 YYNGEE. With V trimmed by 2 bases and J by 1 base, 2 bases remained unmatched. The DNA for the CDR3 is TGTGCCAGCAGCGTTGGGACAGTCCAAGAGACCCAGTACTTC. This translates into CASSVGTVQETQYF.

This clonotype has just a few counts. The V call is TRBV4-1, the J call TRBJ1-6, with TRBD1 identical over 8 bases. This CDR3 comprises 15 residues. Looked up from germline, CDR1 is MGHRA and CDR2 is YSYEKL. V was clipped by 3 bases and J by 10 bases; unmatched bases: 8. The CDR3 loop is CASSHYRGDRSPLHF. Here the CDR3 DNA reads TGCGCCAGCAGCCACTACAGGGGGGATAGATCACCCCTCCACTTT.

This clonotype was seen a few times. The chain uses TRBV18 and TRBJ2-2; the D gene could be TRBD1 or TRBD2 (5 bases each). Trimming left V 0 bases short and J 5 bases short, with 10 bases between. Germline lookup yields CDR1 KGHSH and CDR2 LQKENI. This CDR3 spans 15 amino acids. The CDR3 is CASSPPTGRTGELFF. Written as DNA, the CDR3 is TGTGCCAGCTCACCACCCACGGGGCGGACCGGGGAGCTGTTTTTT.

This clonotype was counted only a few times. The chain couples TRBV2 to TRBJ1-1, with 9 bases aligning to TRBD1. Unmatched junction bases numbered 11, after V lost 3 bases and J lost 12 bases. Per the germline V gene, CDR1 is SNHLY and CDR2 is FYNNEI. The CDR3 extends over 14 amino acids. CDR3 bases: TGTGCCAGCAGTGATGGGACAGGGAGGAAGAGAACTTTCTTT. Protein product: CASSDGTGRKRTFF.

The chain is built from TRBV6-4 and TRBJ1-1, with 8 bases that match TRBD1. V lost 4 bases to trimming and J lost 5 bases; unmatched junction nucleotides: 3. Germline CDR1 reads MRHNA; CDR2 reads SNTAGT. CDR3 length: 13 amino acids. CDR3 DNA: TGTGCCAGCAGTGCCGGACAGGGAACTGAAGCTTTCTTT. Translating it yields CASSAGQGTEAFF.

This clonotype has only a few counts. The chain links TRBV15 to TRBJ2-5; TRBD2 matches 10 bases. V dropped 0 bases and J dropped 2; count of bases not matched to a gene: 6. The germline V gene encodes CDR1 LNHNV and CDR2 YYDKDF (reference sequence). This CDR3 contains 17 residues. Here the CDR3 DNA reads TGTGCCACCAGCAGAGATCCCAGGACTAGCGGACAAGAGACCCAGTACTTC. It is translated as CATSRDPRTSGQETQYF.

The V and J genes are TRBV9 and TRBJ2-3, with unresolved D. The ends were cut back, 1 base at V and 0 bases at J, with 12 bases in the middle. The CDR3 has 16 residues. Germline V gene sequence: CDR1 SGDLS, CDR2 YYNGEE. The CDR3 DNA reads TGTGCCAGCAGCGTAAACAAAGAGATGAGCACAGATACGCAGTATTTT. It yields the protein CASSVNKEMSTDTQYF.

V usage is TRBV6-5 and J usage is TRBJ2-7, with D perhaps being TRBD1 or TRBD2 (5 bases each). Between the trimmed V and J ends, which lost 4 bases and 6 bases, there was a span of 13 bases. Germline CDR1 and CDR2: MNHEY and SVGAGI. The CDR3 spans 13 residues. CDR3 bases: TGTGCCAGCAGTTTCCAGGGAAGCGGCGAGCAGTACTTC. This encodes CASSFQGSGEQYF.

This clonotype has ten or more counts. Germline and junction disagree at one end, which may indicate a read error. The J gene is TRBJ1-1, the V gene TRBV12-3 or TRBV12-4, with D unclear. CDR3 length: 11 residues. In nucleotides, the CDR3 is TGTGCCAGCAGCTTAGACACTGAAGCTTTCTTT. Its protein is CASSLDTEAFF.

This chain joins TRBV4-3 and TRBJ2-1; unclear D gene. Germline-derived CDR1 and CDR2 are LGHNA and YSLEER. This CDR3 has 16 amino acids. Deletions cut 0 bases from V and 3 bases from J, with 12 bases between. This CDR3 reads CASSQDSQLVYNEQFF. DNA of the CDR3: TGCGCCAGCAGCCAAGATTCCCAGCTTGTCTACAATGAGCAGTTCTTC.

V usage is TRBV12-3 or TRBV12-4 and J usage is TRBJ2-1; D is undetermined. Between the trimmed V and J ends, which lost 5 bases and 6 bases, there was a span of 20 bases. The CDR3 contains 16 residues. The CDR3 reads CASSLARWGTSNEQFF. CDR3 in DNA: TGTGCCAGCAGTCTCGCCCGGTGGGGAACCAGCAATGAGCAGTTCTTC.

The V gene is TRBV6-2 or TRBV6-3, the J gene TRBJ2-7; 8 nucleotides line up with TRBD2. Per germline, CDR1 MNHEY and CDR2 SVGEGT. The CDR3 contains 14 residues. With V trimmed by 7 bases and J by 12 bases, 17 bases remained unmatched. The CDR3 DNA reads TGTGCCAGCACCTTACCGGGACTAGTCGGCGAACCGTACTTC. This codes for CASTLPGLVGEPYF.

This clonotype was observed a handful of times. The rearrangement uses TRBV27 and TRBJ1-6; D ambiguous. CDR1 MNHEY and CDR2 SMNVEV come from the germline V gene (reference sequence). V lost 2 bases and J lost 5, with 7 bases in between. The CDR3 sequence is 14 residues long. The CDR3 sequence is CASSLVQDNSPLHF. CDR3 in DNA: TGTGCCAGCAGTTTAGTACAAGATAATTCACCCCTCCACTTT.